This T cell receptor beta chain appears in the sequencing data of a study of blood T cell repertoires in COVID-19. Overall study context: COVID-19 samples from acute and convalescent phases originated in the United States, Italy and Spain. T cells, B-cell-depleted T cells, or PBMCs supplied cDNA or gDNA.

The germline CDR1 and CDR2 sequences are KGHDR and SFDVKD. With V trimmed by 7 bases and J by 10 bases, 8 bases remained unmatched. CDR3 size: 12 residues. In this sample, this clone turned up a few times. The authors' processing: Estimated nucleated cell counts came from reference gene primer amplification. TCRdb keeps only in-frame clones here, not all; method: immunoSEQ multiplex PCR. For V, J and clone size, that table is used; D and trimming come from the DNA. The data show approximately 180,000 clones, roughly 91% seen once. This chain links TRBV24-1 with TRBJ1-1, with 7 bases lining up with TRBD1. Sequencing was done on a sample of peripheral blood. The receptor comes from a man between 40 and 49 years old with active or convalescent COVID-19. In DNA form, the CDR3 reads TGTGCCACCAGACATTGGGACAGCGGAGCTTTCTTT. Translated: CATRHWDSGAFF.